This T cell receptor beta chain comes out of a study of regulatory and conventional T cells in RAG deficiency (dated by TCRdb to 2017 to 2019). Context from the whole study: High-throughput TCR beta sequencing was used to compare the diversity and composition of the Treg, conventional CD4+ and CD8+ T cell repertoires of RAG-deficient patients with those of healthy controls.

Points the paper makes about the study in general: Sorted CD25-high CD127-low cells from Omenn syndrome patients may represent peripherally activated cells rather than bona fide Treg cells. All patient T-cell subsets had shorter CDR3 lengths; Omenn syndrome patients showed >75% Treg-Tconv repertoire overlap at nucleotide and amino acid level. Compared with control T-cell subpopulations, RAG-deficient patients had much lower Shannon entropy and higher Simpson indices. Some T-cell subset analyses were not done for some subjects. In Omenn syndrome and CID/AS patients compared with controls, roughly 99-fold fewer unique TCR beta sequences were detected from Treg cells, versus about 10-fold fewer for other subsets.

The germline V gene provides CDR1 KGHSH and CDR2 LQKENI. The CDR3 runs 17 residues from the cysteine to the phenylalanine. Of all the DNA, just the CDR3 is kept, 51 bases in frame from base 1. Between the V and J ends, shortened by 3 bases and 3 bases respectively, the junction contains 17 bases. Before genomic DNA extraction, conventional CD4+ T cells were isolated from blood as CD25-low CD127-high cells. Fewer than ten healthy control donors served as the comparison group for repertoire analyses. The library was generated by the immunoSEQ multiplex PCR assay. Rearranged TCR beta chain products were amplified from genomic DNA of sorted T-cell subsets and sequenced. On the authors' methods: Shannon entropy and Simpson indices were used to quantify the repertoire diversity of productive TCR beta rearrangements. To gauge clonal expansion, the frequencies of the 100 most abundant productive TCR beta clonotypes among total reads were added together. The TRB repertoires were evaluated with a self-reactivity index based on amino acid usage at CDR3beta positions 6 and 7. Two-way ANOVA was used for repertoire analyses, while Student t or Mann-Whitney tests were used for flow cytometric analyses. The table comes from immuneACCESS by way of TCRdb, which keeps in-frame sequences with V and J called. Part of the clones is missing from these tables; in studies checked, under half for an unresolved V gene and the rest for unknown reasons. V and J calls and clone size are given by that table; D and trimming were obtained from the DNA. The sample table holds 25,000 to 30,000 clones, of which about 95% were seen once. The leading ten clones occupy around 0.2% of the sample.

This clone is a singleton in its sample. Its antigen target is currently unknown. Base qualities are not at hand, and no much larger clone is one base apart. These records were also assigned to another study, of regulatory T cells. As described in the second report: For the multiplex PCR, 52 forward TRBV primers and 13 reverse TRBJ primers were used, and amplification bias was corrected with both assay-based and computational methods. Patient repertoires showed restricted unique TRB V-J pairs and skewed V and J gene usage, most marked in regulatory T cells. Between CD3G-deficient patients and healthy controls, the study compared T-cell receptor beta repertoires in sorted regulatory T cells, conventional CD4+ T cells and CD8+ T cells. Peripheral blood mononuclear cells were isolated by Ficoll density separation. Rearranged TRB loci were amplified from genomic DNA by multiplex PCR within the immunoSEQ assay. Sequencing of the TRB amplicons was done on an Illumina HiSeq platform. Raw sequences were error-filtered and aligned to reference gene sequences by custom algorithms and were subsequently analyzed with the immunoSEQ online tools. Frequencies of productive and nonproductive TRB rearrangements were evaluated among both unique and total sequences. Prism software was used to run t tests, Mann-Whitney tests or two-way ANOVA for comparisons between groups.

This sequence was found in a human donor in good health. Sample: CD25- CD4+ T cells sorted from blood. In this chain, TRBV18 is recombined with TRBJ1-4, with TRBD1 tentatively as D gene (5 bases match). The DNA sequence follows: TGTGCCAGCTCACCCCCAAATAGGGGCCGACCTAATGAAAAACTGTTTTTT. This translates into CASSPPNRGRPNEKLFF.